The 22 T cell receptor beta chains below come from one sample, sequenced in a study of blood T cell repertoires in COVID-19. Only in-frame clones appear in the TCRdb table, and some are missing; sequencing was by immunoSEQ multiplex PCR. Of 200,000 to 300,000 clones in the sample, about four fifths were seen once. The sample consisted of peripheral blood. These TCRs come from a woman older than 75 with COVID-19, enrolled during active disease.

The V call is TRBV6-5, the J call TRBJ1-2; 8 bases align to TRBD1. Losses at the gene ends were 4 bases for V and 3 bases for J; bases not matched to a gene: 7. The CDR3 runs 15 residues. Germline V gives CDR1 MNHEY, CDR2 SVGAGI. The CDR3 loop is CASSLGQGVYYGYTF. CDR3 DNA: TGTGCCAGCAGTTTAGGACAGGGAGTATACTATGGCTACACCTTC.

The chain couples TRBV5-1 to TRBJ2-1; TRBD2 matches 7 bases. The CDR3 covers 14 residues. The junction had 2 bases not matched to a gene; V was cut back by 0 bases and J by 5 bases. Germline CDR1 SGHRS, CDR2 YFSETQ. The CDR3 DNA sequence: TGCGCCAGCAGCTTGGGGGACTATAACAATGAGCAGTTCTTC. This gives the protein CASSLGDYNNEQFF.

The V gene is TRBV5-1, the J gene TRBJ2-3, with a weak D call TRBD1 (5 bases). The V end lost 2 bases, the J end lost 6 bases, and 13 bases lay between the germline ends. The CDR3 has 14 amino acids. Germline V gene lookup returns CDR1 SGHRS and CDR2 YFSETQ. The CDR3 coding sequence is TGCGCCAGCAGCTTTGGACAAGCAGGGGATACGCAGTATTTT. As protein: CASSFGQAGDTQYF.

This clone was seen a handful of times. Written as DNA, the CDR3 is TGTGCCAGCAGCTTGGAGAGGAACACTGAAGCTTTCTTT. Its protein is CASSLERNTEAFF. This chain connects TRBV11-1 to TRBJ1-1; D unresolved. Trimming removed 3 bases from V and 1 base from J, with 6 bases in between. The CDR3 spans 13 residues. CDR1 and CDR2 from the germline V gene are SGHAT and FQDESV (reference sequence).

The chain is built from TRBV7-2 and TRBJ1-4; tentative D call: TRBD1 (5 bases). CDR3 length: 14 residues. Germline lookup yields CDR1 SGHTA and CDR2 FQGNSA. Trimming shortened V by 1 base and J by 8 bases, and 11 bases separated the two germline ends. CDR3 sequence: CASSLDGGWEKLFF. The CDR3 DNA sequence: TGTGCCAGCAGCTTAGACGGGGGTTGGGAAAAACTGTTTTTT.

CDR3 bases: TGCGCCAGCAGCCCACCAGCCACAGGGATCGCAGATACGCAGTATTTT. It specifies CASSPPATGIADTQYF. This chain links TRBV5-1 with TRBJ2-3; a weak D match, TRBD1 (6 bases). V lost 4 bases to trimming and J lost 4 bases, with 19 bases between them. The CDR3 is 16 amino acids. Germline lookup yields CDR1 SGHRS and CDR2 YFSETQ.

This clone was observed once. In DNA form, the CDR3 reads TGTGCCAGCTCACCACCAGGACAGGGAAAGTCCTACAATGAGCAGTTCTTC. This translates into CASSPPGQGKSYNEQFF. The chain is built from TRBV18 and TRBJ2-1; 8 positions agree with TRBD1. V shed 0 bases, J shed 1 base, and the junction held 5 bases outside the gene matches. CDR1 and CDR2 (germline): KGHSH, LQKENI. The CDR3 contains 17 residues.

This clone was seen a few times. The J gene is TRBJ2-6, the V gene TRBV5-4; tentative D call: TRBD2 (5 bases). Trimming shortened V by 6 bases and J by 0 bases, and 16 bases separated the two germline ends. The CDR3 is 17 residues long. Germline values: CDR1 SGHNT, CDR2 YYREEE (reference sequence). The CDR3 is CASTVGWRASGANVLTF. The CDR3 DNA sequence: TGTGCCAGCACCGTGGGGTGGCGGGCCTCTGGGGCCAACGTCCTGACTTTC.

The chain combines TRBV15 with TRBJ2-2; 14 positions match TRBD2. The CDR3 extends over 17 amino acids. The V gene's germline CDR1 is LNHNV and CDR2 YYDKDF (reference sequence). Trimming cost V 2 bases and J 6 bases; bases outside gene matches: 5. The CDR3 sequence: CATSRPRLAGGSGELFF. The CDR3 DNA reads as TGTGCCACCAGCAGACCTAGACTAGCGGGAGGGTCCGGGGAGCTGTTTTTT.

Written as DNA, the CDR3 is TGTGCCAGCAGCTTCCGACTAGCGGGGGGGTATGACACAGATACGCAGTATTTT. It encodes CASSFRLAGGYDTDTQYF. This chain joins TRBV7-9 and TRBJ2-3; 14 bases match TRBD2. Losses at the gene ends were 3 bases for V and 2 bases for J; bases not matched to a gene: 7. The CDR3 has 18 residues. Per the germline V gene, CDR1 is SEHNR and CDR2 is FQNEAQ (reference sequence).

This sequence joins TRBV19 and TRBJ1-4; D gene ambiguous. The germline V gene encodes CDR1 LNHDA and CDR2 SQIVND (reference sequence). V was clipped by 5 bases and J by 10 bases, with 14 bases between them. This CDR3 has 13 amino acids. DNA of the CDR3: TGTGCCAGTAGTGCCGAATTACTCGGAAAACTGTTTTTT. This translates into CASSAELLGKLFF.

The chain has TRBV24-1 and TRBJ2-1; 10 nucleotides align to TRBD1. Germline V CDR1 and CDR2: KGHDR, SFDVKD. The CDR3 consists of 16 residues. With 3 bases clipped from V and 4 bases from J, the junction kept 5 bases outside the gene matches. The CDR3 DNA is TGTGCCACCAGTGATCCCCGGACAGGGGGGTACAATGAGCAGTTCTTC. It translates to CATSDPRTGGYNEQFF.

The CDR3 here is CASSPPRGSSYNEQFF. As DNA, the CDR3 is TGTGCCAGCAGTCCCCCCCGGGGGTCGTCCTACAATGAGCAGTTCTTC. The chain has TRBV28 and TRBJ2-1; tentative D call: TRBD2 (6 bases). Trimming shortened V by 5 bases and J by 1 base, and 15 bases separated the two germline ends. The CDR3 is 16 amino acids. CDR1 MDHEN and CDR2 SYDVKM come from the germline V gene.

The V call is TRBV28, the J call TRBJ1-1, with D perhaps matching TRBD1 (5 bases). V was trimmed by 11 bases and J by 0 bases, leaving 13 bases between them. Germline-derived CDR1 and CDR2 are MDHEN and SYDVKM. CDR3 length: 13 amino acids. The CDR3 is CAADSTMNTEAFF. CDR3 nucleotide sequence: TGTGCCGCCGACAGTACGATGAACACTGAAGCTTTCTTT.

The sample holds a few counts of this clone. This rearrangement joins TRBV6-6 to TRBJ2-7; 9 positions agree with TRBD1. The CDR3 consists of 14 residues. Germline loops: CDR1 MNHNY, CDR2 SVGAGI (reference sequence). J gave up 3 bases and V 8 bases, and 8 bases lay outside the gene matches. Here the CDR3 reads CASRPGTGNYEQYF. The CDR3 nucleotides read TGTGCCAGCCGGCCAGGGACAGGGAACTACGAGCAGTACTTC.

This clone was seen just once. The chain joins TRBV7-3 to TRBJ2-3; D uncertain. V lost 5 bases and J lost 3, with 9 bases in between. Looked up from germline, CDR1 is SGHTA and CDR2 is FQGTGA. The CDR3 runs 13 residues. The DNA of the CDR3 is TGTGCCAGCAGCCGATCAGCGACAGATACGCAGTATTTT. Amino acid sequence: CASSRSATDTQYF.

This clone appeared a single time. The chain carries TRBV28 and TRBJ2-1; the D gene is possibly TRBD2 (6 bases). With 5 bases removed from V and 5 bases from J, the gap between germline ends came to 10 bases. The germline CDR1 and CDR2 sequences are MDHEN and SYDVKM. The CDR3 extends over 13 amino acids. In DNA form, the CDR3 reads TGTGCCAGCAGTGGGGGACTGAACAATGAGCAGTTCTTC. This gives the protein CASSGGLNNEQFF.

The CDR3 sequence is CSVEDGTHGQTSNQPQHF. CDR3 coding DNA: TGCAGCGTTGAAGATGGGACCCACGGACAGACTAGCAATCAGCCCCAGCATTTT. The rearrangement uses TRBV29-1 and TRBJ1-5, with a weak D call TRBD1 (6 bases). The germline V gene has CDR1 SQVTM and CDR2 ANQGSEA. The CDR3 runs 18 residues. V was shortened by 0 bases and J by 0 bases, with 18 bases between the two germline ends.

In its sample, this clone was seen a few times. The chain couples TRBV5-1 to TRBJ1-3, with a tentative D call TRBD1 (5 bases). Germline V gene sequence: CDR1 SGHRS, CDR2 YFSETQ. V was cut by 3 bases and J by 2 bases, with 9 bases left in between. CDR3 size: 14 residues. The CDR3 region has the DNA TGCGCCAGCAGCTCCGGGACTGCTGGAAACACCATATATTTT. Translating gives CASSSGTAGNTIYF. Full variable domain (rest looked up from reference TRBV5-1 and TRBJ1-3): KAGVTQTPRYLIKTRGQQVTLSCSPISGHRSVSWYQQTPGQGLQFLFEYFSETQRNKGNFPGRFSGRQFSNSRSEMNVSTLELGDSALYLCASSSGTAGNTIYFGEGSWLTVV.

The chain combines TRBV5-1 with TRBJ1-2, with 7 bases fitting TRBD1. V shed 0 bases, J shed 8 bases, and the junction held 13 bases outside the gene matches. The germline V gene has CDR1 SGHRS and CDR2 YFSETQ. CDR3 length: 16 residues. The CDR3 is CASSLGVGGAGDGYTF. CDR3 nucleotide sequence: TGCGCCAGCAGCTTGGGGGTAGGGGGCGCAGGGGACGGCTACACCTTC.

The genes are TRBV30 and TRBJ1-1, with D perhaps matching TRBD1 (6 bases). V lost 1 base and J 10 bases, leaving 13 bases between the germline ends. This CDR3 has 12 residues. The V gene's germline CDR1 is GTSNPN and CDR2 SVGIG (reference sequence). The CDR3 region has the DNA TGTGCCTGGAGTGGGGACACCCAGGTAGCTTTCTTT. Its translation: CAWSGDTQVAFF.

The CDR3 protein is CASSLGARDTDTQYF. The CDR3 coding sequence is TGTGCCAGCAGCTTAGGAGCGCGAGACACAGATACGCAGTATTTT. The V and J genes are TRBV7-3 and TRBJ2-3; no definite D call. CDR1 and CDR2 (germline): SGHTA, FQGTGA. The CDR3 consists of 15 residues. V lost 2 bases and J 2 bases, leaving 11 bases between the germline ends.